A selection of T cell receptor beta chains follows, all from one sample in a study of OX40 agonist ivuxolimab in advanced cancers. Sequenced by immunoSEQ multiplex PCR; TCRdb stores in-frame clones only, minus some. The repertoire has more than 85,000 clones, approximately 90% of them found once; the top ten carry around 0.31%. The sequencing used CD4+ or CD8+ T cells sorted from blood, collected in a trial of the OX40 agonist ivuxolimab. These receptors all come from an adult with an advanced solid tumor such as melanoma, head and neck, liver or kidney cancer. Each CDR3 is given with its conserved first and last residue. The D gene is left open where the match is weak. Clone size is given for some rows only: seen once, a few or many times, or a class if the clone is expanded.

V	size	D	J	DNA	CDR3
TRBV7-9	.	TRBD1	TRBJ2-7	TGTGCCAGCACCAGACAGGGAAAAGCCGAGCAGTACTTC	CASTRQGKAEQYF
TRBV6-1	.	.	TRBJ1-4	TGTGCCAGCACGGGGGGGGCCCGAGGAGAAAAACTGTTTTTT	CASTGGARGEKLFF
TRBV5-5	.	.	TRBJ2-7	TGTGCCAGCAGCCCTCTGGGAGGAGTGTACGAGCAGTACTTC	CASSPLGGVYEQYF
TRBV19	.	TRBD1	TRBJ2-7	TGTGCCAGTAGTATCGACAGGGCCTACGAGCAGTACTTC	CASSIDRAYEQYF
TRBV19	.	.	TRBJ2-2	TGTGCCAGCGCGGGGCGTACCGGGGAGCTGTTTTTT	CASAGRTGELFF
TRBV5-1	once	TRBD2	TRBJ2-7	TGCGCCAGCAGCCCAGCGACTAGCGGGAGATACGAGCAGTACTTC	CASSPATSGRYEQYF
TRBV18	.	.	TRBJ1-1	TGTGCCAGCTCACCTCCCCAATTCCGGGCTTTCTTT	CASSPPQFRAFF
TRBV7-9	.	.	TRBJ1-2	TGTGCCAGCAGCTTAGCGTTTACGGGCAGAGATTATGGCTACACCTTC	CASSLAFTGRDYGYTF
TRBV6-5	.	TRBD2	TRBJ2-7	TGTGCCAGCAGTTACGGGACTAGCGGGACGGACTTC	CASSYGTSGTDF
TRBV28	.	.	TRBJ2-7	TGTGCCAGCAGTTTAGGGACCGTACTTTCGGAGCAGTACTTC	CASSLGTVLSEQYF
TRBV27	.	.	TRBJ2-7	.	CASSILGGSTEQYF
TRBV19	.	TRBD1	TRBJ1-5	TGTGCCAGTAACGACAGGGTTTGGAGCAATCAGCCCCAGCATTTT	CASNDRVWSNQPQHF
TRBV5-4	.	.	TRBJ1-1	TGTGCCAGCAGCTTGGATGCTTGGCGTGGGAACACTGAAGCTTTCTTT	CASSLDAWRGNTEAFF
TRBV6-1	once	TRBD1	TRBJ2-7	TGTGCCAGCAGCGGGACAGGGGGCCTTTACTACGAGCAGTACTTC	CASSGTGGLYYEQYF
TRBV11-2	.	TRBD1	TRBJ2-1	TGTGCCAGCAGCTCCGTTCTCGGGACAGGGTACAATGAGCAGTTCTTC	CASSSVLGTGYNEQFF
TRBV4-2	once	TRBD1	TRBJ1-1	TGTGCCAGCAGTCGACAGGGGGACACTGAAGCTTTCTTT	CASSRQGDTEAFF
TRBV19	.	.	TRBJ2-7	TGTGCCAGTAGTATAATCAACGGGCCATACGAGCAGTACTTC	CASSIINGPYEQYF
TRBV19	.	TRBD2	TRBJ2-1	TGTGCCAGTAGTCTACGTGGGGCTAGCGGGAAGGTCAATGAGCAGTTCTTC	CASSLRGASGKVNEQFF
TRBV7-9	.	.	TRBJ2-5	TGTGCCAGCAGCAAGGGACAACTCCAAGAGACCCAGTACTTC	CASSKGQLQETQYF
TRBV10-3	.	TRBD2	TRBJ2-1	TGTGCCATCAGAAGCCTAGCGGGAGGGGCCGGCTCCTACAATGAGCAGTTCTTC	CAIRSLAGGAGSYNEQFF
TRBV18	.	.	TRBJ2-7	TGTGCCAGCTCAGCTTTCCGGGACAAATCGGGCGAGCAGTACTTC	CASSAFRDKSGEQYF
TRBV6-4	.	.	TRBJ2-3	TGTGCCAGCAGACCTTTTGCGGGGGCGCAAAGAGATACGCAGTATTTT	CASRPFAGAQRDTQYF
TRBV6-5	.	.	TRBJ2-1	TGTGCCAGCAGTATCAGTCTTCCCAGGGGTAATGAGCAGTTCTTC	CASSISLPRGNEQFF
TRBV5-1	.	.	TRBJ1-4	TGCGCCAGCAGCGTCCGGGACACCAATGAAAAACTGTTTTTT	CASSVRDTNEKLFF
TRBV5-4	.	.	TRBJ2-3	TGTGCCAGCAGCGGTGTGGTTCCTAGCCCCACAGATACGCAGTATTTT	CASSGVVPSPTDTQYF
TRBV11-2	.	.	TRBJ2-1	TGTGCCAGCAGCCCTGGGTTAGCGCTTAGCTCCTACAATGAGCAGTTCTTC	CASSPGLALSSYNEQFF
TRBV2	.	.	TRBJ2-7	TGTGCCAGCAAACCCGGGACCCAGCGTTCCTACGAGCAGTACTTC	CASKPGTQRSYEQYF
TRBV29-1	.	TRBD2	TRBJ2-3	TGCAGCGTTGCCAGCGGGAGTACAGATACGCAGTATTTT	CSVASGSTDTQYF
TRBV7-9	.	.	TRBJ1-1	TGTGCCAGCAGCTTAGCTCAGAACACTGAAGCTTTCTTT	CASSLAQNTEAFF
TRBV27	.	.	TRBJ1-2	TGTGCCAGCAGTCTCGACTGGGACGGCGGCTATGGCTACACCTTC	CASSLDWDGGYGYTF
TRBV2	.	TRBD1	TRBJ2-7	TGTGCCAGCAGTGATGTGGGACAGGGGGCCTCCTACGAGCAGTACTTC	CASSDVGQGASYEQYF